One and the same sample provided the 5 T cell receptor beta chains below, sequenced in a study of blood T cell repertoires in COVID-19. Profiling relied on immunoSEQ multiplex PCR, and the TCRdb table lists in-frame clones only, not all of them. The sample records 150,000 to 200,000 clones, around 90% being singletons. Sequenced: peripheral blood. Source of these receptors: a man aged 45-65 years with acute or convalescent COVID-19.

The chain recombines TRBV5-1 with TRBJ2-1, with 7 bases aligning to TRBD1. Germline values: CDR1 SGHRS, CDR2 YFSETQ. Unmatched junction bases numbered 7, after V lost 4 bases and J lost 3 bases. The CDR3 has 15 residues. The CDR3 DNA follows: TGCGCCAGCAGCCAGGGACAGCCCCTCTACAATGAGCAGTTCTTC. Amino acids: CASSQGQPLYNEQFF.

The V gene is TRBV6-5, the J gene TRBJ1-3; no reliable D call. Germline V lookup: CDR1 MNHEY, CDR2 SVGAGI. Trimming took off 8 bases at V and 0 bases at J, with 14 bases between the two ends. This CDR3 has 15 amino acids. The CDR3 DNA follows: TGTGCCAGCGTTATTAACTCGAACTCTGGAAACACCATATATTTT. It codes for CASVINSNSGNTIYF.

Here the CDR3 reads CASSYSPRQGPQHF. Here the CDR3 DNA reads TGTGCCAGCAGTTACTCTCCCCGACAAGGGCCCCAGCATTTT. The chain has TRBV6-5 and TRBJ1-5, with unresolved D. This CDR3 is 14 amino acids long. Germline CDR1 MNHEY, CDR2 SVGAGI. V was clipped by 0 bases and J by 9 bases, with 12 bases between them.

As DNA, the CDR3 is TGTGCCAGCAGCCCAGGGCCCTCTGGGGCCAACGTCCTGACTTTC. Its protein product is CASSPGPSGANVLTF. The gene calls are TRBV5-5 and TRBJ2-6, with D perhaps matching TRBD1 (5 bases). Germline CDR1 is SGHKS and CDR2 is YYEKEE (reference sequence). The CDR3 covers 15 residues. The V gene lost 4 bases and the J gene lost 0 bases, with 8 bases spanning the gap. Supplemented by reference TRBV5-5 and TRBJ2-6, the full variable domain reads DAGVTQSPTHLIKTRGQQVTLRCSPISGHKSVSWYQQVLGQGPQFIFQYYEKEERGRGNFPDRFSARQFPNYSSELNVNALLLGDSALYLCASSPGPSGANVLTFGAGSRLTVL.

This chain links TRBV6-5 with TRBJ2-1; TRBD2 is a possible D gene (5 bases). CDR3 size: 14 residues. Trimming removed 0 bases at V and 9 bases at J, with 12 bases between. The V gene's germline CDR1 is MNHEY and CDR2 SVGAGI. CDR3 sequence: CASSYSKTNGEQFF. The CDR3 nucleotides are TGTGCCAGCAGTTACTCAAAGACTAACGGTGAGCAGTTCTTC.